The 29 T cell receptor beta chains below were found in one sample sequenced in a study of CD8+ T cells in alopecia areata. RNA was extracted and reverse transcribed into cDNA as the sequencing template. Some clones are missing from TCRdb's copy, which holds only in-frame ones; the method was immunoSEQ multiplex PCR. The sample records some 150,000 clones, under 60% being singletons. The specimen was CD8+ T cells sorted from blood, collected at week 0. The receptors here all came from a human donor with alopecia areata.

This clone was detected a few times. The chain couples TRBV5-1 to TRBJ2-7, with a tentative D call TRBD1 (5 bases). There are 12 residues in the CDR3. The V gene lost 4 bases and the J gene lost 2 bases, with 7 bases spanning the gap. The V gene's germline CDR1 is SGHRS and CDR2 YFSETQ. The CDR3 sequence: CASSEGAYEQYF. The DNA for the CDR3 is TGCGCCAGCAGCGAAGGGGCCTACGAGCAGTACTTC.

V gene TRBV29-1 combines with J gene TRBJ2-7, with 12 nucleotides matching TRBD1. V lost 6 bases and J lost 7; bases outside the gene matches: 7. CDR1 is SQVTM, CDR2 ANQGSEA, per germline. The CDR3 spans 13 residues. As DNA, the CDR3 is TGCAGCGTCCCGGGACAGGGGGCGAGGGAGCAGTACTTC. Translating gives CSVPGQGAREQYF.

V gene TRBV30 combines with J gene TRBJ1-2; D not resolved. V lost 3 bases and J lost 7, with 9 bases in between. Germline V gene sequence: CDR1 GTSNPN, CDR2 SVGIG (reference sequence). This CDR3 comprises 11 residues. Written as DNA, the CDR3 is TGTGCCTGGAGCGAGAGAGGTGGCTACACCTTC. Translating gives CAWSERGGYTF.

This clone has a single count. This chain links TRBV27 with TRBJ2-7; the D is unclear. CDR1 is MNHEY, CDR2 SMNVEV, per germline (reference sequence). V lost 6 bases, J lost 4 bases, and 19 bases lay in between. The CDR3 has 15 residues. CDR3 DNA: TGTGCCAGCAGCAGCCGACCGGGCGTGGGGTACGAGCAGTACTTC. Residues: CASSSRPGVGYEQYF.

V and J are TRBV4-3 and TRBJ2-7; D is ambiguous. The germline V gene has CDR1 LGHNA and CDR2 YSLEER. CDR3 length equals 13 residues. Trimming left V 1 base short and J 6 bases short, with 10 bases between. The CDR3 DNA reads as TGCGCCAGCAGCCAAGCGACGCGGCTCGAGCAGTACTTC. Residues: CASSQATRLEQYF.

The chain joins TRBV14 to TRBJ1-2; tentatively, D is TRBD1 (5 bases). This CDR3 region has 15 residues. Germline CDR1 reads SGHDN; CDR2 reads FVKESK. V lost 1 base and J lost 6, with 15 bases in between. This CDR3 is CASSQGNPGRNGYTF. CDR3 nucleotides: TGTGCCAGCAGCCAAGGAAATCCAGGGCGGAATGGCTACACCTTC.

This clone was found a few times. The rearrangement uses TRBV5-1 and TRBJ2-7, with D perhaps TRBD1 or TRBD2 (5 bases each). Looked up from germline, CDR1 is SGHRS and CDR2 is YFSETQ. This CDR3 is 13 amino acids long. V was clipped by 6 bases and J by 5 bases, with 15 bases between them. CDR3 sequence (DNA): TGCGCCAGCAAGGTAACAGGAGCGGACGAGCAGTACTTC. This sequence encodes CASKVTGADEQYF.

The chain has TRBV7-9 and TRBJ2-7; D may match TRBD1 or TRBD2 (5 bases each). Germline CDR1 reads SEHNR; CDR2 reads FQNEAQ (reference sequence). Trimming removed 4 bases from V and 3 bases from J, with 16 bases in between. The CDR3 contains 15 residues. DNA for the CDR3: TGTGCCAGCAGCTCCGGGGCACCGGACGGCTACGAGCAGTACTTC. Translated: CASSSGAPDGYEQYF.

The chain carries TRBV7-4 and TRBJ2-7; 7 bases fit TRBD1. Trimming took 5 bases from V and 4 from J; bases not matched to a gene: 11. Germline V CDR1 and CDR2: SGHVT, SQSDAQ. There are 15 residues in the CDR3. CDR3 in DNA: TGTGCCAGCAGCCGGGGACAGAATAAAACTTACGAGCAGTACTTC. As protein: CASSRGQNKTYEQYF. Using reference TRBV7-4 and TRBJ2-7 for the parts outside the CDR3, the full variable domain is GAGVSQSPRYKVAKRGRDVALRCDSISGHVTLYWYRQTLGQGSEVLTYSQSDAQRDKSGRPSGRFSAERPERSVSTLKIQRTEQGDSAVYLCASSRGQNKTYEQYFGPGTRLTVT.

This clone came up many times. The chain recombines TRBV19 with TRBJ2-7, with TRBD1 matching over 10 bases. Germline values: CDR1 LNHDA, CDR2 SQIVND (reference sequence). The V gene end was trimmed by 4 bases and the J gene end by 3 bases; junction bases not matched to a gene: 3. The CDR3 length is 14 residues. The CDR3 loop is CASSTGQGVYEQYF. The CDR3 bases are TGTGCCAGTAGTACTGGACAGGGGGTCTACGAGCAGTACTTC. Supplemented by reference TRBV19 and TRBJ2-7, the full variable domain reads DGGITQSPKYLFRKEGQNVTLSCEQNLNHDAMYWYRQDPGQGLRLIYYSQIVNDFQKGDIAEGYSVSREKKESFPLTVTSAQKNPTAFYLCASSTGQGVYEQYFGPGTRLTVT.

The rearrangement joins TRBV29-1 to TRBJ2-7; TRBD1 might be the D (5 bases). V was shortened by 4 bases and J by 2 bases, with 12 bases between the two germline ends. The CDR3 runs 13 residues. Per germline, CDR1 SQVTM and CDR2 ANQGSEA. The DNA for the CDR3 is TGCAGCGTTGTACCCGACAGAACCTACGAGCAGTACTTC. Its translation: CSVVPDRTYEQYF.

J is TRBJ2-1 and V is TRBV4-3, with TRBD2 identical over 7 bases. CDR3 size: 13 residues. V was pared by 5 bases and J by 6 bases, with 4 bases of the junction left unmatched. Germline V gene sequence: CDR1 LGHNA, CDR2 YSLEER. The CDR3 loop is CASSAGLVNEQFF. CDR3 nucleotide sequence: TGCGCCAGCAGCGCCGGACTAGTCAATGAGCAGTTCTTC.

The chain joins TRBV27 to TRBJ1-1; 11 bases map to TRBD1. The CDR3 loop spans 13 amino acids. J gave up 3 bases and V 8 bases, and 2 bases lay outside the gene matches. Germline V gene data show CDR1 as MNHEY and CDR2 as SMNVEV (reference sequence). The CDR3 loop reads CASGTGGYTEAFF. The CDR3 DNA sequence: TGTGCCAGCGGGACAGGGGGATACACTGAAGCTTTCTTT.

The chain employs TRBV29-1 and TRBJ1-4; D unclear. This CDR3 has 11 amino acids. The V and J ends lost 4 bases and 13 bases respectively, with 13 bases between them. Germline V gives CDR1 SQVTM, CDR2 ANQGSEA. The CDR3 here is CSVVWENRLFF. The CDR3 DNA is TGCAGCGTTGTTTGGGAAAATCGACTGTTTTTT. Looking up the rest from reference TRBV29-1 and TRBJ1-4 gives the full variable domain: SAVISQKPSRDICQRGTSLTIQCQVDSQVTMMFWYRQQPGQSLTLIATANQGSEATYESGFVIDKFPISRPNLTFSTLTVSNMSPEDSSIYLCSVVWENRLFFGSGTQLSVL.

The CDR3 is CASSQVLGGASTDTQYF. CDR3 coding DNA: TGCGCCAGCAGCCAAGTGCTTGGGGGGGCCAGCACAGATACGCAGTATTTT. The chain links TRBV4-1 to TRBJ2-3, with D possibly matching TRBD2 (7 bases). Germline CDR1 reads MGHRA; CDR2 reads YSYEKL. The ends were cut back, 1 base at V and 0 bases at J, with 14 bases in the middle. CDR3 length: 17 residues.

V gene TRBV5-1 combines with J gene TRBJ2-7, with D unresolved. The germline V gene has CDR1 SGHRS and CDR2 YFSETQ. The CDR3 contains 12 residues. V lost 3 bases, J lost 1 base, and 5 bases lay in between. The CDR3 nucleotides are TGCGCCAGCAGCTACGGGTCCTACGAGCAGTACTTC. Protein product: CASSYGSYEQYF.

This chain uses TRBV4-3 with TRBJ1-1; possible D gene TRBD1, 5 bases. CDR1 and CDR2 from the germline V gene are LGHNA and YSLEER. V lost 1 base, J lost 0 bases, and 9 bases lay in between. The CDR3 spans 15 residues. CDR3: CASSQVGGMNTEAFF. DNA of the CDR3: TGCGCCAGCAGCCAAGTGGGGGGAATGAACACTGAAGCTTTCTTT.

This clone was seen only a few times. The J gene is TRBJ2-3, the V gene TRBV15, with D perhaps TRBD2 (6 bases). This CDR3 has 16 residues. V dropped 5 bases and J dropped 0 bases, with 15 bases sitting between them. Germline V gives CDR1 LNHNV, CDR2 YYDKDF (reference sequence). CDR3 nucleotides: TGTGCCACCAGCTCCCGGGGGAGCCTTAGCACAGATACGCAGTATTTT. This codes for CATSSRGSLSTDTQYF.

Notes on this clone: Distinct nucleotide sequences in the sample also encode this CDR3. The chain is built from TRBV20-1 and TRBJ2-2; D gene unclear. The ends were cut back, 1 base at V and 7 bases at J, with 4 bases in the middle. This CDR3 is built from 11 residues. CDR1 is DFQATT, CDR2 SNEGSKA, per germline (reference sequence). The CDR3 here is CSARVSGELFF. The CDR3 coding sequence is TGCAGTGCTAGAGTAAGCGGGGAGCTGTTTTTT.

This chain links TRBV30 with TRBJ2-1, with D tentatively TRBD1 or TRBD2 (5 bases each). The length of the CDR3 is 14 residues. Germline values: CDR1 GTSNPN, CDR2 SVGIG (reference sequence). V dropped 4 bases and J dropped 7 bases, with 17 bases sitting between them. The CDR3 nucleotides read TGTGCCTGGACCCTGTTGGGGGAAATAAATGAGCAGTTCTTC. Residues: CAWTLLGEINEQFF.

The chain has TRBV5-1 and TRBJ2-7; 10 bases fit TRBD1. Germline values: CDR1 SGHRS, CDR2 YFSETQ. The junction had 3 bases not matched to a gene; V was cut back by 4 bases and J by 2 bases. This CDR3 is built from 14 residues. The CDR3 coding sequence is TGCGCCAGCAGCCAAGGACAGGGGGCCTACGAGCAGTACTTC. This encodes CASSQGQGAYEQYF.

This clone was recorded once. This rearrangement joins TRBV7-9 to TRBJ2-3; 7 nucleotides match TRBD2. This CDR3 is 16 amino acids long. In germline, CDR1 is SEHNR, CDR2 FQNEAQ (reference sequence). The trim removed 5 bases at V and 2 bases at J, leaving 10 bases unmatched. The CDR3 is CASSLLAERDTDTQYF. For the CDR3, the DNA is TGTGCCAGCAGCCTGCTAGCGGAGAGGGACACAGATACGCAGTATTTT.

A note on this clone: Other DNA sequences in the same sample also yield this CDR3. V is TRBV11-2 and J is TRBJ2-7, with 8 bases matching TRBD1. The CDR3 has 14 amino acids. Germline CDR1 reads SGHAT; CDR2 reads FQNNGV. Trimming took 1 base from V and 3 from J; bases not matched to a gene: 2. CDR3: CASSLGTGSYEQYF. For the CDR3, the DNA is TGTGCCAGCAGCTTAGGGACAGGGAGCTACGAGCAGTACTTC.

The chain links TRBV2 to TRBJ1-1, with D possibly TRBD1 on 6 matching bases. The length of the CDR3 is 15 residues. Trimming removed 1 base from V and 1 base from J, with 10 bases in between. Germline CDR1 SNHLY, CDR2 FYNNEI. Here the CDR3 reads CASSEGQGTNTEAFF. The CDR3 coding sequence is TGTGCCAGCAGTGAAGGGCAGGGGACGAACACTGAAGCTTTCTTT.

This chain links TRBV7-6 with TRBJ2-3, with D perhaps TRBD1 or TRBD2 (7 bases each). Germline V gene sequence: CDR1 SGHVS, CDR2 FNYEAQ. The CDR3 sequence is 16 residues long. Between the trimmed V and J ends, which lost 5 bases and 2 bases, there was a span of 17 bases. The CDR3 DNA reads as TGTGCCAGCAGCCCCTACCAGGGGGGGGACACAGATACGCAGTATTTT. Translation gives CASSPYQGGDTDTQYF.

The chain recombines TRBV28 with TRBJ2-7; no reliable D call. Germline V gene lookup returns CDR1 MDHEN and CDR2 SYDVKM. The CDR3 is 12 amino acids. V was clipped by 10 bases and J by 2 bases, with 12 bases between them. Here the CDR3 reads CATKSGTYEQYF. Here the CDR3 DNA reads TGTGCCACCAAATCAGGTACCTACGAGCAGTACTTC.

V usage is TRBV29-1 and J usage is TRBJ1-2, with D perhaps matching TRBD1 (6 bases). The V end was cut by 7 bases, the J end by 6 bases, with 9 bases between. Germline V gene data show CDR1 as SQVTM and CDR2 as ANQGSEA. The CDR3 extends over 10 amino acids. The DNA of the CDR3 is TGCAGCGCGTCAGGGGATGGCTACACCTTC. It translates to CSASGDGYTF.

The chain combines TRBV30 with TRBJ2-1; 9 bases are shared with TRBD2. The germline CDR1 and CDR2 sequences are GTSNPN and SVGIG (reference sequence). The length of the CDR3 is 14 residues. Trimming cost V 5 bases and J 1 base; bases outside gene matches: 3. The DNA for the CDR3 is TGTGCCTGGGGACTAGCGCTTTCCTACAATGAGCAGTTCTTC. Amino acids: CAWGLALSYNEQFF.

The CDR3, as DNA: TGCGCCAGCAGCCAAGATTTAGCGGGGGGGATAGATACGCAGTATTTT. This codes for CASSQDLAGGIDTQYF. The J gene is TRBJ2-3, the V gene TRBV4-3, with 11 bases lining up with TRBD2. Looked up from germline, CDR1 is LGHNA and CDR2 is YSLEER. The V segment lost 0 bases and the J segment 5 bases; nucleotides outside the gene matches: 4. The CDR3 contains 16 residues.